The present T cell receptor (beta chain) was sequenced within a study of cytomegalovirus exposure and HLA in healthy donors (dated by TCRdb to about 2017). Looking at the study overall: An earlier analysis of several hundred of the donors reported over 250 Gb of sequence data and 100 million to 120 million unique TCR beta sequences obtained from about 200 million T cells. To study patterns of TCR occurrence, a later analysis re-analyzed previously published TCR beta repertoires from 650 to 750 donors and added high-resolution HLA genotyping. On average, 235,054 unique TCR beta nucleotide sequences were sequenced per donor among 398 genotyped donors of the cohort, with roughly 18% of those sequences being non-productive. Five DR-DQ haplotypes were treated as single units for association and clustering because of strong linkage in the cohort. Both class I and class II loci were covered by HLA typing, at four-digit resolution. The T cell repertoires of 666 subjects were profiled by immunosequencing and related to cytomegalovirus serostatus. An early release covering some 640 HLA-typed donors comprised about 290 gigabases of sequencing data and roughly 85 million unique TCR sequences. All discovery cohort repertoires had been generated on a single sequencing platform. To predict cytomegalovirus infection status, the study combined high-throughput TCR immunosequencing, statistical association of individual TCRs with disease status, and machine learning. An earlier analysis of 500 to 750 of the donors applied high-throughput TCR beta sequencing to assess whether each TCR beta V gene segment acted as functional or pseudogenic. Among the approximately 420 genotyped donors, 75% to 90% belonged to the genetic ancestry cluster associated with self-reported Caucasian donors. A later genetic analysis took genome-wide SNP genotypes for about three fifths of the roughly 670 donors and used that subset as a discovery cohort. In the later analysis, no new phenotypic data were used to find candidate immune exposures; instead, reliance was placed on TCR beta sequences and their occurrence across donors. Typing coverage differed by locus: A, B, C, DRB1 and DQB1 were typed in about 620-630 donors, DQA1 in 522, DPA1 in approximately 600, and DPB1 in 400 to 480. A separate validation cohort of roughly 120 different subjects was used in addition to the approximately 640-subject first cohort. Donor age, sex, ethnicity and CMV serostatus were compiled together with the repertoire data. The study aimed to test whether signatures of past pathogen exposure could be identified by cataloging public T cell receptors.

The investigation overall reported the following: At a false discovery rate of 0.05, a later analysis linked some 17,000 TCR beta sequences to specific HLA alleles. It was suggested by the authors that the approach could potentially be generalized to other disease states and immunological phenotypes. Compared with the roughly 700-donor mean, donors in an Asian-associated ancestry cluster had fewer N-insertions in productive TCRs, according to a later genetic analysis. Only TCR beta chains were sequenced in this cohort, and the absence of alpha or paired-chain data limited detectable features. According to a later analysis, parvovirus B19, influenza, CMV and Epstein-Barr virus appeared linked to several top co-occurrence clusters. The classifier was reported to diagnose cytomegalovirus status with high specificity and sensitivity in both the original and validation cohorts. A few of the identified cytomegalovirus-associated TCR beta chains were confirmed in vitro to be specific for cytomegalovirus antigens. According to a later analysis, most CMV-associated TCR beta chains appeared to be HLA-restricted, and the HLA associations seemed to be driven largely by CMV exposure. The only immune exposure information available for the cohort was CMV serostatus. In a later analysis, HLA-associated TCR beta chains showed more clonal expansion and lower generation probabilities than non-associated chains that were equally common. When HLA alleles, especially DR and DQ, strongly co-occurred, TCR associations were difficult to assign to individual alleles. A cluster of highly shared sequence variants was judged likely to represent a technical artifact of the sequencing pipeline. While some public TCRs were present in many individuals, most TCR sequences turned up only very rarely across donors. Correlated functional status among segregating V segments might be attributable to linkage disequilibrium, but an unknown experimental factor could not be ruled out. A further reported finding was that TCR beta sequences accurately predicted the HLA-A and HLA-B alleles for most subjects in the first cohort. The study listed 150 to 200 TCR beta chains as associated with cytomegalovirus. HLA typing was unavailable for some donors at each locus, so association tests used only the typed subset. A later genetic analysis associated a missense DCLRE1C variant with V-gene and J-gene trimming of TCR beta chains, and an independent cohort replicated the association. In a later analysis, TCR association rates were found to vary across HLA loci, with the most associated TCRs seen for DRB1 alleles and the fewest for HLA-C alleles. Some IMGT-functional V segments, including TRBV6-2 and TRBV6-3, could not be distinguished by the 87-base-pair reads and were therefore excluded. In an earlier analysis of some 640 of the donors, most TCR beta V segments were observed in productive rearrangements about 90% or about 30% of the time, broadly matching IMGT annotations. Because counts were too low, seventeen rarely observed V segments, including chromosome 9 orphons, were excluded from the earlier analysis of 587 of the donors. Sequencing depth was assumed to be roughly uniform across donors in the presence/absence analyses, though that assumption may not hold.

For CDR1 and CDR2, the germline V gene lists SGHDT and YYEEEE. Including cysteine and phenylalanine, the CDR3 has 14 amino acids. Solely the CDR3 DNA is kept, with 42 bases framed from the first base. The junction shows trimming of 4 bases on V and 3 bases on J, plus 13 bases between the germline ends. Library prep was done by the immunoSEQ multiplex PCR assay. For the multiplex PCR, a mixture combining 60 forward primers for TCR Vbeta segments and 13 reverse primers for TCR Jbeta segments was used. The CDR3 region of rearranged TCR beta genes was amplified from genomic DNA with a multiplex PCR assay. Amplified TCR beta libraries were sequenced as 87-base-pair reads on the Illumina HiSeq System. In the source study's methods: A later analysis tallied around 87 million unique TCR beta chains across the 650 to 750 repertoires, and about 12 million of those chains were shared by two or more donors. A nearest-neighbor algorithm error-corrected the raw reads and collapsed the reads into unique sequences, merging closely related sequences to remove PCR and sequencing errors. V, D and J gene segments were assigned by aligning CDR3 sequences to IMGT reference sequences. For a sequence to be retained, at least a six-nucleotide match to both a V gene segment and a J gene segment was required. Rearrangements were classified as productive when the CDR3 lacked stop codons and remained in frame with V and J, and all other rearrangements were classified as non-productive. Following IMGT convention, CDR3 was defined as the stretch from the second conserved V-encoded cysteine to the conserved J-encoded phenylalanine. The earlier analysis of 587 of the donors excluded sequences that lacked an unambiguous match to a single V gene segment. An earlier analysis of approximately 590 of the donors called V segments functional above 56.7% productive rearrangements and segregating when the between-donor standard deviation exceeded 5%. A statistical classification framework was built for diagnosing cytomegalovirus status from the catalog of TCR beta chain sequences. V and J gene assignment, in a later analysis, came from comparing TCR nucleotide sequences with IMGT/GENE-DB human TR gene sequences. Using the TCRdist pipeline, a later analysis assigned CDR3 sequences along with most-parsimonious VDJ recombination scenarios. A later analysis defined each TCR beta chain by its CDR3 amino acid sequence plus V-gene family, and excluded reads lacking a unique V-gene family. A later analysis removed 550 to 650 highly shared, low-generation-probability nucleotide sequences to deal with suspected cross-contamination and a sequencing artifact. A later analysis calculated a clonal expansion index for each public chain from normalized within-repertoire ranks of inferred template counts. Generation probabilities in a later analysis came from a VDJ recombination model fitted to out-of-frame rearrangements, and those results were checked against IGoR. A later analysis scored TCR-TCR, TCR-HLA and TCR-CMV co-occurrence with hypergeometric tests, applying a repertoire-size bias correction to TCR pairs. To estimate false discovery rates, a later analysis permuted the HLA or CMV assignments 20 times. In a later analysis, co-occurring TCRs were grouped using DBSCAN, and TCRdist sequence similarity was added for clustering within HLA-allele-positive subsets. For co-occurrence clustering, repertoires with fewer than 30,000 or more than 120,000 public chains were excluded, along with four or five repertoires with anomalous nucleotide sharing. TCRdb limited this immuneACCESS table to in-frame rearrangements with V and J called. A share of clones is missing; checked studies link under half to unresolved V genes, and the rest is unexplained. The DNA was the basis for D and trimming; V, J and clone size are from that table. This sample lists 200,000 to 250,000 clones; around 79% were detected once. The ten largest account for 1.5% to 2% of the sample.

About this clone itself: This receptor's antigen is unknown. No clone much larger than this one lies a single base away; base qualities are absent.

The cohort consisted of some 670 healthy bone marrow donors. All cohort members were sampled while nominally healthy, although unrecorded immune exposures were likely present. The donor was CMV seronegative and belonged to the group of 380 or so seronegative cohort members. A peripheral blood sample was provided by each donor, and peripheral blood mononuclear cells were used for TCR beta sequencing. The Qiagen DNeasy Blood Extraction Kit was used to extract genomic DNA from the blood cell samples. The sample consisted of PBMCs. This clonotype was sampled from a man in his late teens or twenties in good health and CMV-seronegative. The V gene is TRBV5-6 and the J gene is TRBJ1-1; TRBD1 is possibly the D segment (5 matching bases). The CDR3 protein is CASSNGWGDTEAFF. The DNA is TGTGCCAGCAGCAATGGGTGGGGCGACACTGAAGCTTTCTTT. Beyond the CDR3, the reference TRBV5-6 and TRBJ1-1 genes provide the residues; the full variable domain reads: DAGVTQSPTHLIKTRGQQVTLRCSPKSGHDTVSWYQQALGQGPQFIFQYYEEEERQRGNFPDRFSGHQFPNYSSELNVNALLLGDSALYLCASSNGWGDTEAFFGQGTRLTVV.